This T cell receptor (beta chain) was observed in a study of radiation and T cells in renal cell carcinoma. Time point denoted: blood 2 weeks post-SBRT. Treatment reported: 15 Gy SBRT to primary tumor, nephrectomy 4 weeks later. Study outcomes and limitations: Top tumor clonotypes rose in blood 2 weeks post-radiation, then contracted. Without pretreatment biopsies, baseline tumor clonotype presence was undetermined.

Profiled with immunoSEQ multiplex PCR; TCRdb holds only in-frame clones, not every one. This table has some 50,000 clones, 80% appearing once. This clone has only one observation. Antigen specificity is unknown. The specimen comprised blood, sampled from a patient whose treatment included radiotherapy and nephrectomy. This receptor was identified in an older woman with renal cell carcinoma.

In DNA form, the CDR3 reads TGCAGTGTTCTGGCGAACACTGAAGCTTTCTTT. Translated: CSVLANTEAFF. This chain links TRBV20-1 with TRBJ1-1, with unresolved D. From germline, CDR1 is DFQATT and CDR2 SNEGSKA (reference sequence). This CDR3 spans 11 amino acids. V lost 7 bases, J lost 1 base, and 7 bases lay in between.